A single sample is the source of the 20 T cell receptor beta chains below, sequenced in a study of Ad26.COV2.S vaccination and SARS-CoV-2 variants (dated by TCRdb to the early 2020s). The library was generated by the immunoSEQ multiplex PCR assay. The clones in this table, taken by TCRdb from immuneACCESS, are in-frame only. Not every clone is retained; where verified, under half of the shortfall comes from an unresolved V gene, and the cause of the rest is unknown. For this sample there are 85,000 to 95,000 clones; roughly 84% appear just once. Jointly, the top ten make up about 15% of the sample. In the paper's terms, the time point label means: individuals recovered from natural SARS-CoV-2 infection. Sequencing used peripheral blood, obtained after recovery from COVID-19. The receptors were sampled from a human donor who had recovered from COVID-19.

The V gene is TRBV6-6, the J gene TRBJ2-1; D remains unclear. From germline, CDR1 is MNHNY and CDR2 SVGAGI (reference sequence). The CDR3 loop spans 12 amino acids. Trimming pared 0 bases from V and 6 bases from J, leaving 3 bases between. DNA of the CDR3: TGTGCCAGCAGTTACTCGATCAATGAGCAGTTCTTC. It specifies CASSYSINEQFF.

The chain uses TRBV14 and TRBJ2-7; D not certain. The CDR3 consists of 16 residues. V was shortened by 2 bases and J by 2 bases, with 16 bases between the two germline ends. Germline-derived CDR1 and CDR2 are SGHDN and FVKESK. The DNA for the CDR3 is TGTGCCAGCAGCCAAACCGGTCCAGGAGCCCCCTACGAGCAGTACTTC. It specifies CASSQTGPGAPYEQYF.

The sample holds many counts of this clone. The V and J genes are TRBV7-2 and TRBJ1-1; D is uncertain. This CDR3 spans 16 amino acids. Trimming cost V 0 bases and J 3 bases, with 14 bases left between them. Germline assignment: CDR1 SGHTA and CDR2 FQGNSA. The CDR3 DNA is TGTGCCAGCAGCTTAGCGTTCCAATCTGGGGACACTGAAGCTTTCTTT. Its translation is CASSLAFQSGDTEAFF. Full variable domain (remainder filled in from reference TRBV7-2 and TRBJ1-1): GAGVSQSPSNKVTEKGKDVELRCDPISGHTALYWYRQSLGQGLEFLIYFQGNSAPDKSGLPSDRFSAERTGGSVSTLTIQRTQQEDSAVYLCASSLAFQSGDTEAFFGQGTRLTVV.

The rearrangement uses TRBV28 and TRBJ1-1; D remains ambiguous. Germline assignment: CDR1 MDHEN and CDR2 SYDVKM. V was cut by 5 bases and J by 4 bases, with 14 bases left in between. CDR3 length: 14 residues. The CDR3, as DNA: TGTGCCAGCAGTCGCCTGAGAGGAGGCACTGAAGCTTTCTTT. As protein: CASSRLRGGTEAFF.

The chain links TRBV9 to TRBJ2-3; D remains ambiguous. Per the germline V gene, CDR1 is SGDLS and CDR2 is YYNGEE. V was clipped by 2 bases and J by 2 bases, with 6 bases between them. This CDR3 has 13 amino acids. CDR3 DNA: TGTGCCAGCAGCGTTTCGGACACAGATACGCAGTATTTT. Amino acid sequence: CASSVSDTDTQYF.

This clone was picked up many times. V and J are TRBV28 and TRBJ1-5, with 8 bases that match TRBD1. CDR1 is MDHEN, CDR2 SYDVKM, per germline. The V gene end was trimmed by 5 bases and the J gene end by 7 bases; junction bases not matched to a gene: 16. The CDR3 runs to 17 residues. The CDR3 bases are TGTGCCAGCAGTACGCGCCGACAGGGGACGTTCTGGCAGCCCCAGCATTTT. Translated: CASSTRRQGTFWQPQHF.

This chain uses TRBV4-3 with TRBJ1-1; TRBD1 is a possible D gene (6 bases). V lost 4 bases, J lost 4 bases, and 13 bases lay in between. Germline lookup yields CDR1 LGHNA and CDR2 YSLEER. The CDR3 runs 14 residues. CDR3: CASSRSRGITEAFF. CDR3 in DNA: TGCGCCAGCAGCCGAAGCAGGGGAATCACTGAAGCTTTCTTT.

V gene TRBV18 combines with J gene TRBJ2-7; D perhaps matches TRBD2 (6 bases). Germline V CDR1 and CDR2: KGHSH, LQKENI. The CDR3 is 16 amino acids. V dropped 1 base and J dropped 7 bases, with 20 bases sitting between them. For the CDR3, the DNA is TGTGCCAGCTCACCACTATCAGGGACCCAGGCGGGGGAGCAGTACTTC. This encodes CASSPLSGTQAGEQYF.

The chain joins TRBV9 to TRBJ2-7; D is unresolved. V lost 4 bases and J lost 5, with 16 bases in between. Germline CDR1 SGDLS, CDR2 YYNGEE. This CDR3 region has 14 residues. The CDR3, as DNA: TGTGCCAGCAGCACAACCATCGTTGGGCACGAGCAGTACTTC. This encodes CASSTTIVGHEQYF.

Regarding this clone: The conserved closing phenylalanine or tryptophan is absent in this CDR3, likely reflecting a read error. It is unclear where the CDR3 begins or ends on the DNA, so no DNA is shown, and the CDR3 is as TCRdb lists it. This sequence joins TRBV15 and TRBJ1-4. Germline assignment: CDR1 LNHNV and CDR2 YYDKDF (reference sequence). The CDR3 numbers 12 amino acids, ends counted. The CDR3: CATSREKCQLGV.

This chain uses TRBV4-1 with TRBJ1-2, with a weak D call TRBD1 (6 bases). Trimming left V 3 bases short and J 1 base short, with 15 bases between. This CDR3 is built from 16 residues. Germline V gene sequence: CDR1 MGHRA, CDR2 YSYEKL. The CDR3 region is CASSQADSPGNYGYTF. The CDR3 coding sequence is TGCGCCAGCAGCCAGGCGGACAGTCCGGGTAACTATGGCTACACCTTC.

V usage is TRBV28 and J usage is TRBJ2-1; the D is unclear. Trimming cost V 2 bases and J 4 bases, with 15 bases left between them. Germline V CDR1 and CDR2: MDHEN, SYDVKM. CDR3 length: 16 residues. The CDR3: CASSLGSSLLYNEQFF. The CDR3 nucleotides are TGTGCCAGCAGTTTAGGATCGTCACTCCTTTACAATGAGCAGTTCTTC.

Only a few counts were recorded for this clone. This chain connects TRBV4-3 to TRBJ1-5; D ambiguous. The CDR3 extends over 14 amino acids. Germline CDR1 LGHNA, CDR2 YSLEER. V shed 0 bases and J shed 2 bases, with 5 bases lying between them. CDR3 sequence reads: CASSQDPGNQPQHF. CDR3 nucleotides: TGCGCCAGCAGCCAAGATCCCGGCAATCAGCCCCAGCATTTT.

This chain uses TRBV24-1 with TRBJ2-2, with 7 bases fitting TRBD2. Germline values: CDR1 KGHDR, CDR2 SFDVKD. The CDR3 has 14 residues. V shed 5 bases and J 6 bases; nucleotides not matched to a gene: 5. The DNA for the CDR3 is TGTGCCACCAGTGCGGGAGGAGGCGCCGGGGAGCTGTTTTTT. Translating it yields CATSAGGGAGELFF.

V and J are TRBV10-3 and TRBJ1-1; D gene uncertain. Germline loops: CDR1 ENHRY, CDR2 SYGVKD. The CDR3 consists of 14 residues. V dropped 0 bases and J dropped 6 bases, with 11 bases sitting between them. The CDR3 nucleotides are TGTGCCATCAGTGAGTCTGCGGGTACCGCTGAAGCTTTCTTT. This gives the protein CAISESAGTAEAFF.

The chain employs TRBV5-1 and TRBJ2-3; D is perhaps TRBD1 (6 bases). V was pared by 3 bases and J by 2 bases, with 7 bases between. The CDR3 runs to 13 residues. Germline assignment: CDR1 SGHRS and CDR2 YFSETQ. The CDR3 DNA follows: TGCGCCAGCAGCTCAGGGGCCACAGATACGCAGTATTTT. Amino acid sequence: CASSSGATDTQYF.

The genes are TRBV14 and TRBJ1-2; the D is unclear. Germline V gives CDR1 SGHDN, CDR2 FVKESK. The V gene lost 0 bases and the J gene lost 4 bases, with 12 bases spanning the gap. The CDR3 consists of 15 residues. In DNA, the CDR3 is TGTGCCAGCAGCCAAGAATGGGTCGCCCTCTATGGCTACACCTTC. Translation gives CASSQEWVALYGYTF. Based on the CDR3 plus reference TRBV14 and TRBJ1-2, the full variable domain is EAGVTQFPSHSVIEKGQTVTLRCDPISGHDNLYWYRRVMGKEIKFLLHFVKESKQDESGMPNNRFLAERTGGTYSTLKVQPAELEDSGVYFCASSQEWVALYGYTFGSGTRLTVV.

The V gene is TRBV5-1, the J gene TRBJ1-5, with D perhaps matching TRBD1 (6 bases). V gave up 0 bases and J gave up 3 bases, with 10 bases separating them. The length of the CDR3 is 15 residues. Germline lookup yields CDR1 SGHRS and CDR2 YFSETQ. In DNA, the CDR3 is TGCGCCAGCAGCTTGGATGGGACAATCAATCAGCCCCAGCATTTT. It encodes CASSLDGTINQPQHF.

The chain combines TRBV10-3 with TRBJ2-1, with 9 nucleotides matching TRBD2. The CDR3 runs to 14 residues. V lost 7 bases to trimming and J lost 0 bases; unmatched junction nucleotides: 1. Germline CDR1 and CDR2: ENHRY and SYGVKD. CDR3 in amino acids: CAINSGSSYNEQFF. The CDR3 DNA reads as TGTGCCATCAATAGCGGGAGCTCCTACAATGAGCAGTTCTTC.

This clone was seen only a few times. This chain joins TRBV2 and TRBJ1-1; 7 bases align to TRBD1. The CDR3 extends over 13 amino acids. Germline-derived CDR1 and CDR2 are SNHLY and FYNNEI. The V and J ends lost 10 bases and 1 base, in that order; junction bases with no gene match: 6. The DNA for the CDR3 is TGTGCCACCCGACAGGGCCGGAACACTGAAGCTTTCTTT. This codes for CATRQGRNTEAFF.